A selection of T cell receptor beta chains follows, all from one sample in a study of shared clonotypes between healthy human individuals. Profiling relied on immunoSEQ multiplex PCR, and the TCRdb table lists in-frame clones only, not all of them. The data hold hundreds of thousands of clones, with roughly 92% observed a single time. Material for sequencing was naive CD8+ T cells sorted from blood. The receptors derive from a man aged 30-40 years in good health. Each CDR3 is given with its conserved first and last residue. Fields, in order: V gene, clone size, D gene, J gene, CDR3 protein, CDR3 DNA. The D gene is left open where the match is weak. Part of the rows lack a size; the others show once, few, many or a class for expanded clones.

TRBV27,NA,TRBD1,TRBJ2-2,CASSPSGQGAPSGELFF,TGTGCCAGCAGTCCATCCGGACAGGGGGCGCCGTCCGGGGAGCTGTTTTTT
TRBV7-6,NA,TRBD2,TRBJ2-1,CASSLIGLAGHNEQFF,TGTGCCAGCAGCCTTATCGGACTAGCGGGCCACAATGAGCAGTTCTTC
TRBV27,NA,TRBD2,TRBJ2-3,CASSQPWTSGHTDTQYF,TGTGCCAGCAGTCAACCCTGGACTAGCGGACACACAGATACGCAGTATTTT
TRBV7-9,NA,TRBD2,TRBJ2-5,CASSSLTSGRVRETQYF,TGTGCCAGCAGCTCGTTAACTAGCGGGAGGGTTAGAGAGACCCAGTACTTC
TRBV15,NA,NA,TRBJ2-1,CAIMPTDYSYNEQFF,TGTGCCATCATGCCGACGGACTACTCCTACAATGAGCAGTTCTTC
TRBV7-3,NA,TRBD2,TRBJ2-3,CASSSSGIQDTQYF,TGTGCCAGCAGCTCTAGCGGGATTCAAGATACGCAGTATTTT
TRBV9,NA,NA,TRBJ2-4,CASIRGIPKNIQYF,TGTGCCAGCATCAGGGGTATCCCCAAAAACATTCAGTACTTC
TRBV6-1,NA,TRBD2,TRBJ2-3,CASSDEREATDTQYF,TGTGCCAGCAGTGACGAGCGGGAGGCCACAGATACGCAGTATTTT
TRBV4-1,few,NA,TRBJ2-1,CASSQEGRSRDEQFF,TGCGCCAGCAGCCAAGAGGGTAGGAGTAGGGATGAGCAGTTCTTC
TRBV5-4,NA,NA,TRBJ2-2,CASSSEGRTGELFF,TGTGCCAGCAGCTCGGAGGGGCGGACCGGGGAGCTGTTTTTT
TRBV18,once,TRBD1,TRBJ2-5,CASSPLRDSQETQYF,TGTGCCAGCTCACCACTCCGGGACAGTCAAGAGACCCAGTACTTC
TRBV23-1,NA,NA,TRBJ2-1,CASSQSRAGAGNEQFF,TGCGCCAGCAGTCAATCGAGGGCAGGGGCTGGGAATGAGCAGTTCTTC
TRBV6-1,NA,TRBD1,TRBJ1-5,CASSEGFQQGIFHQPQHF,TGTGCCAGCAGTGAAGGGTTCCAACAGGGGATTTTCCATCAGCCCCAGCATTTT
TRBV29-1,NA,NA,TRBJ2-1,CSVVWGDYNEQFF,TGCAGCGTTGTATGGGGGGACTACAATGAGCAGTTCTTC
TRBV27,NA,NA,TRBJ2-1,CASSLTRDSQRFEQFF,TGTGCCAGCAGCCTGACACGGGACTCTCAACGTTTTGAGCAGTTCTTC
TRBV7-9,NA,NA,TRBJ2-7,CASSSSTAYEQYF,TGTGCCAGCAGCTCATCGACAGCATACGAGCAGTACTTC
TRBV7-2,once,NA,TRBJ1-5,CASSLNRDQPQHF,TGTGCCAGCAGCTTAAACAGGGATCAGCCCCAGCATTTT
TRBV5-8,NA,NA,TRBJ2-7,CASSLRGGSHYEQYF,TGTGCCAGCAGCTTGCGGGGCGGAAGCCACTACGAGCAGTACTTC
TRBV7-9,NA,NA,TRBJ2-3,CASSLFGGRTDTQYF,TGTGCCAGCAGCTTATTTGGGGGCCGCACAGATACGCAGTATTTT
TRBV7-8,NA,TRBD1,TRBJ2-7,CASSLEGQGGYEQYF,TGTGCCAGCAGCTTAGAGGGACAGGGGGGATACGAGCAGTACTTC
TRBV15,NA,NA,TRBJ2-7,CATSTPHYYEQYF,TGTGCCACCAGCACGCCACACTATTACGAGCAGTACTTC
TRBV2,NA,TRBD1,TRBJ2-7,CASSADRGNYEQYF,TGTGCCAGCAGTGCCGACAGGGGTAACTACGAGCAGTACTTC
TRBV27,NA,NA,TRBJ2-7,CASSLNGGMVFYEQYF,TGTGCCAGCAGTTTAAACGGGGGCATGGTGTTCTACGAGCAGTACTTC
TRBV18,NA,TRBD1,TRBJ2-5,CASSPVTGGETQYF,TGTGCCAGCTCACCGGTCACAGGGGGAGAGACCCAGTACTTC
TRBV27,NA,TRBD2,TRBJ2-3,CASSLTSGRTSDGQYF,TGTGCCAGCAGTTTGACGAGCGGGAGGACGAGTGATGGGCAGTATTTT
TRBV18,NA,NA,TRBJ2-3,CASSHPARATDTQYF,TGTGCCAGCTCACATCCCGCGAGGGCCACAGATACGCAGTATTTT
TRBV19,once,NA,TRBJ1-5,CASSYPGPNQPQHF,TGTGCCAGTAGCTACCCGGGACCCAATCAGCCCCAGCATTTT
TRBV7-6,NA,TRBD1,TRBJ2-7,CASSLVGQGISYEQYF,TGTGCCAGCAGCTTAGTGGGACAGGGGATTTCCTACGAGCAGTACTTC
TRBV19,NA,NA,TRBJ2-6,CASAVSGANVLTF,TGTGCCAGCGCAGTCTCTGGGGCCAACGTCCTGACTTTC
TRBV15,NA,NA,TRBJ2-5,CATSRDNSGARETQYF,TGTGCCACCAGCAGAGATAATTCCGGCGCTCGGGAGACCCAGTACTTC
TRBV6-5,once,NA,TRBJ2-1,CASSYGGNEQFF,TGTGCCAGCAGTTACGGGGGGAATGAGCAGTTCTTC
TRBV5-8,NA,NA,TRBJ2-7,CASSLVSNEQYF,TGTGCCAGCAGCTTGGTATCGAACGAGCAGTACTTC
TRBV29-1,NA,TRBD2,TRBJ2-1,CSATGLAGVGSYNEQFF,TGCAGCGCCACGGGACTAGCGGGAGTTGGGTCCTACAATGAGCAGTTCTTC
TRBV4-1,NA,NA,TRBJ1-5,CASSQVAGGQPQHF,TGCGCCAGCAGCCAAGTTGCGGGGGGTCAGCCCCAGCATTTT
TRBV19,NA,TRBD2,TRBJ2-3,CASSIASSGRATQYF,TGTGCCAGTAGTATAGCTTCTAGCGGGCGGGCTACGCAGTATTTT
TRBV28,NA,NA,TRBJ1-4,CASSLRTGRSNEKLFF,TGTGCCAGCAGTTTAAGGACGGGACGCTCAAATGAAAAACTGTTTTTT
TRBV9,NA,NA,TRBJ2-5,CASSPADAEETQYF,TGTGCCAGCAGCCCAGCCGATGCGGAAGAGACCCAGTACTTC
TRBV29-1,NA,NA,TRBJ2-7,CSVEDRGQSYEQYF,TGCAGCGTTGAAGATCGAGGTCAGTCTTACGAGCAGTACTTC
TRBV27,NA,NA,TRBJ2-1,CASSFTGYNEQFF,TGTGCCAGCAGCTTCACAGGGTACAATGAGCAGTTCTTC
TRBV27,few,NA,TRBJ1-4,CASSTLDRKLFF,TGTGCCAGCAGTACCCTTGACAGAAAACTGTTTTTT
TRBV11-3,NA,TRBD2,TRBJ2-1,CASSRTSGSRNEQFF,TGTGCCAGCAGCCGGACTAGCGGGAGTAGGAATGAGCAGTTCTTC